This T cell receptor beta chain was captured by sequencing in a study of radiotherapy plus CTLA-4 blockade in lung cancer. Study in general: The study recorded objective responses in less than 20% of patients and disease control in 31%. Study-level findings and limits: Tumor-derived TCR clones expanded in blood after radiotherapy plus ipilimumab. Together with interferon-beta, which increased in serum after radiation, early dynamic changes in blood T cell clones were reportedly the best predictors of response.

TCRdb keeps only in-frame clones here, not all; method: immunoSEQ multiplex PCR. This table holds about 25,000 clones, about two thirds found once. People whose metastatic non-small-cell lung cancer was chemo-refractory got focal radiation along with CTLA-4 blockade by ipilimumab. Per the germline V gene, CDR1 is LNHDA and CDR2 is SQIVND (reference sequence). Trimming at V came to 7 bases and at J to 3 bases, leaving 6 bases not matched to a gene. CDR3 size: 14 residues. Note on this clone: What it recognizes is unknown.

The TCR sequence derives from a human donor with non-small cell lung cancer whose response to radiotherapy plus ipilimumab could not be evaluated. The rearrangement joins TRBV19 to TRBJ2-1; TRBD1 agrees at 7 bases. The material was peripheral blood, obtained from a patient treated with radiotherapy plus ipilimumab. CDR3 sequence: CASKNRGVYNEQFF. DNA for the CDR3: TGTGCCAGTAAGAACAGGGGAGTCTACAATGAGCAGTTCTTC.